These 30 T cell receptor beta chains share one sample of origin, sequenced in a study of cytomegalovirus exposure and HLA in healthy donors. Researchers ran the PCR with 60 Vbeta and 13 Jbeta primers. Clones were read by immunoSEQ multiplex PCR, and TCRdb kept only the in-frame ones, dropping some. The table has some 150,000 clones, 82% seen once; the top ten hold around a tenth. Sequenced input: PBMCs. These receptors came from a man aged 50 to 59 in good health and CMV-seropositive.

CDR3 loop: CASSSFPGLAGGLTGEQYF. As DNA, the CDR3 is TGTGCCAGCAGCTCATTTCCGGGACTAGCGGGAGGGTTAACGGGCGAGCAGTACTTC. The chain is built from TRBV27 and TRBJ2-5; 16 bases line up with TRBD2. The J call may be faulty, since TRBJ2-7 better matches the DNA end. There are 19 residues in the CDR3. Per germline, CDR1 MNHEY and CDR2 SMNVEV (reference sequence).

Only one count was recorded for this clone. This chain uses TRBV28 with TRBJ2-2; 7 bases match TRBD2. Germline trimming cut 3 bases from V and 7 bases from J; bases unmatched to any gene: 11. This CDR3 is built from 16 residues. Germline CDR1 MDHEN, CDR2 SYDVKM. The CDR3 sequence is CASSFIAGEIHGELFF. The CDR3 bases are TGTGCCAGCAGTTTTATTGCGGGAGAAATCCACGGGGAGCTGTTTTTT.

The V and J genes are TRBV19 and TRBJ2-1; 12 nucleotides match TRBD2. CDR1 and CDR2 (germline): LNHDA, SQIVND (reference sequence). V shed 3 bases and J 8 bases; nucleotides not matched to a gene: 5. CDR3 length: 15 amino acids. The CDR3 DNA sequence: TGTGCCAGTAGTATCGACTCTAGCGGGAGGGATGAGCAGTTCTTC. Translation gives CASSIDSSGRDEQFF. Filled out from reference TRBV19 and TRBJ2-1, the complete variable domain reads DGGITQSPKYLFRKEGQNVTLSCEQNLNHDAMYWYRQDPGQGLRLIYYSQIVNDFQKGDIAEGYSVSREKKESFPLTVTSAQKNPTAFYLCASSIDSSGRDEQFFGPGTRLTVL.

This clone was seen only once. The DNA of the CDR3 is TGTGCCAGCAGTTTAAGGTCCCCTAGCGAGCAGTACTTC. Its protein product is CASSLRSPSEQYF. The genes are TRBV28 and TRBJ2-7, with D unclear. V was shortened by 2 bases and J by 6 bases, with 11 bases between the two germline ends. CDR3 size: 13 residues. Germline lookup yields CDR1 MDHEN and CDR2 SYDVKM.

The J gene is TRBJ1-1, the V gene TRBV7-3; possibly TRBD1 for D (5 bases). Germline V lookup: CDR1 SGHTA, CDR2 FQGTGA. V was clipped by 5 bases and J by 4 bases, with 17 bases between them. The CDR3 runs to 15 residues. CDR3 nucleotide sequence: TGTGCCAGCAGCCTCAACAGCGGGGGGAGCACTGAAGCTTTCTTT. Its protein is CASSLNSGGSTEAFF.

The chain links TRBV6-5 to TRBJ1-6; 7 nucleotides match TRBD1. After removal of 6 bases from V and 7 bases from J, the junction contained 6 bases not matched to a gene. Germline loops: CDR1 MNHEY, CDR2 SVGAGI. The length of the CDR3 is 14 residues. CDR3 nucleotide sequence: TGTGCCAGCAGAAACTGGGACAGAAATTCACCCCTCCACTTT. The encoded protein is CASRNWDRNSPLHF.

The chain combines TRBV6-4 with TRBJ2-7; TRBD2 matches at 7 bases. The ends lost 6 bases at V and 3 bases at J; junction bases unmatched: 5. CDR1 and CDR2 from the germline V gene are MRHNA and SNTAGT. CDR3 length equals 13 residues. The CDR3 loop is CASSLGRGYEQYF. The CDR3 nucleotides read TGTGCCAGCAGCCTAGGGAGGGGCTACGAGCAGTACTTC.

The V call is TRBV19, the J call TRBJ1-1, with D unresolved. V gave up 4 bases and J gave up 8 bases, with 11 bases separating them. This CDR3 comprises 12 residues. Germline V gives CDR1 LNHDA, CDR2 SQIVND (reference sequence). CDR3 bases: TGTGCCAGTAGTAACCCCAATGGCGAAGCTTTCTTT. Encoded protein: CASSNPNGEAFF.

As for this clone: Germline is not matched at one junction end, which may reflect a read error. J is TRBJ2-2 and V is TRBV7-7; D unresolved. CDR3 length: 14 amino acids. CDR1 and CDR2 from the germline V gene are SSHAT and FNYEAQ (reference sequence). The CDR3 DNA sequence: TGTGCTAGCAGCTTACCCGTAAACACCGGGGAGCTGTTTTTT. Encoded protein: CASSLPVNTGELFF.

This clone was observed a handful of times. The chain carries TRBV7-9 and TRBJ2-2, with D possibly being TRBD1 (6 bases). The CDR3 is 18 amino acids. CDR1 is SEHNR, CDR2 FQNEAQ, per germline (reference sequence). V was clipped by 5 bases and J by 3 bases, with 22 bases between them. CDR3 loop: CASSPKVRVGGYTGELFF. CDR3 coding DNA: TGTGCCAGCAGCCCCAAAGTGCGTGTAGGGGGATACACCGGGGAGCTGTTTTTT.

Only a few counts were recorded for this clone. The chain links TRBV7-9 to TRBJ2-1; D call uncertain. Germline CDR1 and CDR2: SEHNR and FQNEAQ (reference sequence). The CDR3 has 11 residues. The V gene lost 4 bases and the J gene lost 9 bases, with 7 bases spanning the gap. CDR3 sequence reads: CASSWAGEQFF. The CDR3 DNA is TGTGCCAGCAGCTGGGCTGGTGAGCAGTTCTTC.

V usage is TRBV9 and J usage is TRBJ1-3; no reliable D call. Germline V CDR1 and CDR2: SGDLS, YYNGEE. CDR3 length: 15 amino acids. V shed 0 bases and J shed 0 bases, with 7 bases lying between them. CDR3 nucleotide sequence: TGTGCCAGCAGCGTAGCGGGTAGCTCTGGAAACACCATATATTTT. It encodes CASSVAGSSGNTIYF.

The V gene is TRBV10-3, the J gene TRBJ2-5; 10 nucleotides align to TRBD2. CDR1 is ENHRY and CDR2 is SYGVKD in the germline V gene. The CDR3 sequence is 15 residues long. V lost 7 bases, J lost 4 bases, and 9 bases stayed unmatched. CDR3 loop: CAIKRVLAGAETQYF. The CDR3 DNA sequence: TGTGCCATCAAAAGGGTCCTAGCGGGAGCAGAGACCCAGTACTTC.

The V and J genes are TRBV2 and TRBJ2-7, with TRBD1 identical over 8 bases. The CDR3 runs 14 residues. Germline lookup yields CDR1 SNHLY and CDR2 FYNNEI. Trimming cost V 5 bases and J 0 bases; bases outside gene matches: 3. The chain's CDR3 is CASSRDRSSYEQYF. The CDR3 DNA is TGTGCCAGCAGTAGGGACAGGAGCTCCTACGAGCAGTACTTC.

The chain is built from TRBV28 and TRBJ1-2; tentative D call: TRBD1 (6 bases). The CDR3 has 14 residues. The V and J ends lost 2 bases and 8 bases respectively, with 15 bases between them. Germline CDR1 is MDHEN and CDR2 is SYDVKM. The CDR3 reads CASSLTTGKTGYTF. The DNA of the CDR3 is TGTGCCAGCAGTTTAACAACAGGGAAAACGGGCTACACCTTC.

The chain carries TRBV7-8 and TRBJ1-5; D gene uncertain. Trimming took off 4 bases at V and 2 bases at J, with 9 bases between the two ends. The CDR3 is 14 amino acids. Germline values: CDR1 SGHVS, CDR2 FQNEAQ. CDR3 loop: CASSSGLGNQPQHF. The CDR3 DNA reads TGTGCCAGCAGCTCGGGGTTGGGCAATCAGCCCCAGCATTTT.

The rearrangement joins TRBV27 to TRBJ2-1; 12 positions match TRBD2. This CDR3 region has 16 residues. Trimming cost V 4 bases and J 2 bases; bases outside gene matches: 3. The germline gives CDR1 MNHEY, CDR2 SMNVEV (reference sequence). The CDR3 protein is CASSSGLAGTYNEQFF. The CDR3 DNA reads as TGTGCCAGCAGTTCAGGACTAGCGGGAACCTACAATGAGCAGTTCTTC.

This clone was picked up one time. This chain connects TRBV5-1 to TRBJ2-5; possible D gene TRBD1, 6 bases. The germline V and J ends were trimmed by 4 bases and 3 bases, with 13 bases remaining between them. CDR1 and CDR2 (germline): SGHRS, YFSETQ. This CDR3 region has 14 residues. Here the CDR3 DNA reads TGCGCCAGCAGCACCGGACAGAGGGAAGAGACCCAGTACTTC. Its translation: CASSTGQREETQYF.

The chain carries TRBV19 and TRBJ2-7; D is possibly TRBD2 (6 bases). V was clipped by 6 bases and J by 3 bases, with 15 bases between them. Looked up from germline, CDR1 is LNHDA and CDR2 is SQIVND (reference sequence). The CDR3 runs 14 residues. CDR3 amino acids: CASSPPWGVYEQYF. The CDR3, as DNA: TGTGCCAGTAGCCCTCCGTGGGGGGTCTACGAGCAGTACTTC.

This clone showed up just a few times. The gene calls are TRBV15 and TRBJ2-2; maybe TRBD2 (5 bases). CDR1 is LNHNV, CDR2 YYDKDF, per germline (reference sequence). The CDR3 runs 17 residues. The ends were cut back, 0 bases at V and 8 bases at J, with 19 bases in the middle. The CDR3 here is CATSRDLYTDWTGELFF. CDR3 in DNA: TGTGCCACCAGCAGAGATCTTTACACGGACTGGACGGGGGAGCTGTTTTTT.

About this clone: Other nucleotide sequences from this sample produce the same CDR3. This chain connects TRBV5-4 to TRBJ2-7; possible D gene TRBD2, 6 bases. Germline loops: CDR1 SGHNT, CDR2 YYREEE (reference sequence). The V end was cut by 7 bases, the J end by 0 bases, with 14 bases between. The CDR3 loop spans 14 amino acids. CDR3 sequence (DNA): TGTGCCAGCGGGCGGGACGGGTCCTCCTACGAGCAGTACTTC. Protein sequence: CASGRDGSSYEQYF.

This clone was seen a handful of times. The chain uses TRBV19 and TRBJ2-2, with 8 bases matching TRBD1. Per the germline V gene, CDR1 is LNHDA and CDR2 is SQIVND (reference sequence). Losses at the gene ends were 3 bases for V and 7 bases for J; bases not matched to a gene: 7. The CDR3 sequence is 15 residues long. This chain's CDR3 is CASSIETGVGGELFF. CDR3 DNA: TGTGCCAGTAGTATCGAGACAGGGGTTGGCGGGGAGCTGTTTTTT.

J is TRBJ2-1 and V is TRBV19, with TRBD2 matching over 7 bases. Trimming took 6 bases from V and 3 from J; bases not matched to a gene: 8. Germline V gene lookup returns CDR1 LNHDA and CDR2 SQIVND (reference sequence). The CDR3 sequence is 15 residues long. DNA of the CDR3: TGTGCCAGTAGCGCTGGTGGACTAGACTACAATGAGCAGTTCTTC. Translation: CASSAGGLDYNEQFF.

The chain joins TRBV9 to TRBJ1-2; tentatively, D is TRBD1 (5 bases). CDR3 length equals 15 residues. In germline, CDR1 is SGDLS, CDR2 YYNGEE. The germline V and J ends were trimmed by 3 bases and 0 bases, with 12 bases remaining between them. The CDR3 DNA follows: TGTGCCAGCAGCGGTCAGGGTAAGGCTAACTATGGCTACACCTTC. Amino acid sequence: CASSGQGKANYGYTF.

The genes are TRBV19 and TRBJ2-4; 13 bases are a match to TRBD2. Germline V gives CDR1 LNHDA, CDR2 SQIVND (reference sequence). The CDR3 spans 15 residues. V trimming: 5 bases; J trimming: 5 bases; junction bases outside the gene matches: 3. The CDR3 DNA reads TGTGCCAGTAGTCGGACTAGCGGGAGAGAAAACATTCAGTACTTC. Residues: CASSRTSGRENIQYF.

The CDR3 DNA reads as TGTGCCAGCAGCCAAGAGGGGACAGGTAGGCTCCTGAGATACGAGCAGTACTTC. Its translation: CASSQEGTGRLLRYEQYF. The rearrangement links TRBV4-2 to TRBJ2-7, with 8 nucleotides matching TRBD1. From germline, CDR1 is LGHNA and CDR2 YNFKEQ. J lost 4 bases, V lost 0 bases, and 14 bases had no gene match. This CDR3 is built from 18 residues.

This clone was detected a few times. V and J are TRBV29-1 and TRBJ2-5, with TRBD1 identical over 9 bases. This CDR3 spans 12 amino acids. Germline V lookup: CDR1 SQVTM, CDR2 ANQGSEA. Trimming took 7 bases from V and 9 from J; bases not matched to a gene: 9. This CDR3 reads CSGGTGLGAQYF. DNA for the CDR3: TGCAGCGGCGGGACAGGGTTAGGGGCCCAGTACTTC.

Turning to this clone: The same CDR3 is also encoded by other DNA sequences in this sample. The chain recombines TRBV19 with TRBJ2-3; 8 bases map to TRBD2. The germline V gene encodes CDR1 LNHDA and CDR2 SQIVND (reference sequence). With 1 base clipped from V and 4 bases from J, the junction kept 1 base outside the gene matches. The CDR3 length is 14 residues. CDR3 sequence: CASSIAGGPDTQYF. Written as DNA, the CDR3 is TGTGCCAGTAGTATAGCGGGAGGGCCAGATACGCAGTATTTT.

The chain joins TRBV5-4 to TRBJ2-5; D unresolved. This CDR3 contains 16 residues. Trimming took off 0 bases at V and 6 bases at J, with 18 bases between the two ends. Germline CDR1 reads SGHNT; CDR2 reads YYREEE (reference sequence). The CDR3 nucleotides are TGTGCCAGCAGCTTGGTCCCCGTTCCCGAACTCCAGACCCAGTACTTC. It translates to CASSLVPVPELQTQYF. The full variable domain, rest sourced from reference TRBV5-4 and TRBJ2-5, is ETGVTQSPTHLIKTRGQQVTLRCSSQSGHNTVSWYQQALGQGPQFIFQYYREEENGRGNFPPRFSGLQFPNYSSELNVNALELDDSALYLCASSLVPVPELQTQYFGPGTRLLVL.

This clone was seen a few times. This sequence joins TRBV7-2 and TRBJ2-7, with TRBD2 as a possible D gene (7 bases). V was shortened by 2 bases and J by 5 bases, with 16 bases between the two germline ends. Germline V CDR1 and CDR2: SGHTA, FQGNSA. This CDR3 spans 15 amino acids. The CDR3 bases are TGTGCCAGCAGCTTATCCCGCGGGGGCGCGGACGAGCAGTACTTC. This gives the protein CASSLSRGGADEQYF. Variable domain in full (rest from reference TRBV7-2 and TRBJ2-7): GAGVSQSPSNKVTEKGKDVELRCDPISGHTALYWYRQSLGQGLEFLIYFQGNSAPDKSGLPSDRFSAERTGGSVSTLTIQRTQQEDSAVYLCASSLSRGGADEQYFGPGTRLTVT.